The rows below give T cell receptor beta chains drawn from one sample of a study of blood T cell repertoires in COVID-19. Assay: immunoSEQ multiplex PCR; the TCRdb copy retains only in-frame clones and omits some. The table records around 180,000 clones, around 85% of them present only once. Source material: peripheral blood. The receptors stem from a man between 70 and 80 years old with active or convalescent COVID-19. The conserved cysteine and the conserved F or W are not part of the CDR3 here.

J gene,V gene,CDR3 protein
TRBJ1-4,TRBV6-6,ASSPGVRGTNEKLF
TRBJ2-1,TRBV9,ASSVPSSNEQF
TRBJ2-3,TRBV11-2,ASSLASVGLAGVNTQY
TRBJ1-6,TRBV28,ASSLLRGQGAGNSPLH
TRBJ2-2,TRBV27,ASSNPRTSGVPGTGELF
TRBJ2-1,TRBV6-4,ASSDGSGSLNEQF
TRBJ2-6,TRBV3-1/TRBV3-2,ASSQELRERRGANVLT
TRBJ2-5,TRBV6-5,ASSYQGARETQY
TRBJ1-1,TRBV16,ASSQLVARGNTEAF
TRBJ2-7,TRBV19,ASSVIGQGSYEQY
TRBJ1-1,TRBV6-2/TRBV6-3,ASSKTQDREAF
TRBJ1-2,TRBV6-1,ASSEQRGISYGYT
TRBJ1-2,TRBV28,ASSLDFIRLGYT
TRBJ2-7,TRBV5-6,ASSLRSSYEQY
TRBJ2-7,TRBV5-6,ASSLETEWEGLGEQY
TRBJ1-2,TRBV4-3,ASSQGTYGYT
TRBJ2-5,TRBV9,ASSRLGGSQETQY
TRBJ2-2,TRBV18,ASSTKTGQGDGTGELF
TRBJ1-1,TRBV28,ASSFDRLNTEAF
TRBJ2-5,TRBV4-3,ASSQGDSQETQY
TRBJ2-2,TRBV6-6,ASSLLAGGPTGELF
TRBJ2-2,TRBV9,ASSPGTRAGGVNTGELF
TRBJ2-3,TRBV5-1,ASGVARELDTQY
TRBJ2-1,TRBV5-1,ASSLAGTRAYNEQF
TRBJ2-2,TRBV6-4,ASRQGNTGELF
TRBJ2-3,TRBV16,ASSRAGFGDTQY
TRBJ2-3,TRBV18,ASSRQPSGGPDTQY
TRBJ2-7,TRBV6-5,ASSYYGYEQY
TRBJ2-7,TRBV9,ASSVATGGYEQY
TRBJ2-2,TRBV6-1,ASRDWGGNTGELF
TRBJ2-7,TRBV28,ASSLLGSQY
TRBJ1-2,TRBV5-1,ASSLVDSIYGYT
TRBJ2-7,TRBV5-1,ASSLVGSGVYEQY
TRBJ2-1,TRBV7-8,ASSLLGQSYNEQF
TRBJ2-2,TRBV28,ASRSGPRTGELF